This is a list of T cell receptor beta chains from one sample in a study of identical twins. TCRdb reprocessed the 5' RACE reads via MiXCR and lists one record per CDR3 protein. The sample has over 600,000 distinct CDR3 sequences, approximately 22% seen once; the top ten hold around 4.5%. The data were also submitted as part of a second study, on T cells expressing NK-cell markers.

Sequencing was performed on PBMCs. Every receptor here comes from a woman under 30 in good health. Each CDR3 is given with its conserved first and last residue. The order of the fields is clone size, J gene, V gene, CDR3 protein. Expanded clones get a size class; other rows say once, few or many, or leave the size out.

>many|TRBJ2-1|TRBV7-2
CASSPIAGNIYNEQFF
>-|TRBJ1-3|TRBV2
CASGKQDTIYF
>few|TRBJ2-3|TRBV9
CASSYTSGRIDTQYF
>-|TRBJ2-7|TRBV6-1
CASSRDGAFGEQYF
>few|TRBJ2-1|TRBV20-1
CSATKVYNEQFF
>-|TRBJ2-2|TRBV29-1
CSVEGRGRQYNTGELFF
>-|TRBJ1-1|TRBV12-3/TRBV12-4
CASSFVGDLGTEAFF
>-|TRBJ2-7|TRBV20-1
CSAWTGGPEYF
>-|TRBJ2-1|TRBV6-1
CASSEHDFRLAGLSYNEQFF
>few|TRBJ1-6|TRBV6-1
CASSDGTGRVRNSPLHF
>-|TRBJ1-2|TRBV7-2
CASSGHRGDGYTF
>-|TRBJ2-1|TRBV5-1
CASSGPFRGDEQFF
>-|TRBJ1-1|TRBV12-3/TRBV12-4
CASSLSGTAFF
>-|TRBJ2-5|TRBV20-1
CSAYLTKGETQYF
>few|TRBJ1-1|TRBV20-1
CSAKGDRGNTEAFF
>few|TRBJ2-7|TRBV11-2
CASSLTSVRSTFSYEQYF
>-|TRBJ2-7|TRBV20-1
CSAPDFPTSGGYEQYF
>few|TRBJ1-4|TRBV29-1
CSVALATNEKLFF
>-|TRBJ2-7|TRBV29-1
CSVEGGIGYEQYF
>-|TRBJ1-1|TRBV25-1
CASKDSMNTEAFF
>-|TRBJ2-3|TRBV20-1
CSARSFSSHTFTDTQYF
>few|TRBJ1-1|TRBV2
CASGRRLIGTEAFF
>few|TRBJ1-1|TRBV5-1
CATSTEMNTEAFF
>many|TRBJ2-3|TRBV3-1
CASSQARRGWTHDGADTQYF
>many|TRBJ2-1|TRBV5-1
CASSLEGVSYNEQFF
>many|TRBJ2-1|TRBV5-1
CASSLSVAGGPVEQFF
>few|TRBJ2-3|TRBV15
CATSREGRAHTDTQYF
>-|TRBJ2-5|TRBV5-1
CASSYQREETQYF
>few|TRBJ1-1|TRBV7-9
CATTEGPTEAFF
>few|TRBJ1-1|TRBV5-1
CASSMAGTPGDTEAFF
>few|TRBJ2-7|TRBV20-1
CSARDPGTGVTEQYF
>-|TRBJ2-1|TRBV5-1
CASSTRPSSYNEQFF
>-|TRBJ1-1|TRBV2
CASRVGGDEAFF
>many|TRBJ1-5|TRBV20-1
CSAPDSSNQPQHF
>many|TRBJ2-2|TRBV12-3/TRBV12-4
CASSLRVGSTGELFF
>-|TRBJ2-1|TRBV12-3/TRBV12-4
CASLPSARSYNEQFF
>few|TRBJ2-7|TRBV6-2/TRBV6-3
CASSYSTPHEQYF
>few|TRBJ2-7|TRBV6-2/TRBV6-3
CASSSGGLAGRTYEQYF
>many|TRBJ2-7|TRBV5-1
CASSSSGRIYEQYF
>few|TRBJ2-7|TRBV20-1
CSARDPRRMNHEQYF
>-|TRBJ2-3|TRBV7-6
CASSFRVLAPVDTQYF
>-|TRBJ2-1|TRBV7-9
CASSWTGGYNEQFF
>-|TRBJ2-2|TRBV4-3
CASTPGGGNTGELFF
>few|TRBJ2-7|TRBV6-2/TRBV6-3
CASRLAGYYEQYF
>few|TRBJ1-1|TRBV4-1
CASSRSEIGTEAFF
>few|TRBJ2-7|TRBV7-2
CASSTRLGEQYF
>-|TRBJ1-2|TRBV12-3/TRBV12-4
CASSFLSKASGYTF
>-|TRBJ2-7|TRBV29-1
CSVHFSGPETYEQYF
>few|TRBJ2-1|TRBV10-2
CASSGGRVNEQFF
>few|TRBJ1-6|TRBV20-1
CSARPADSPLHF
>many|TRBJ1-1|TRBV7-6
CASSLTRGTEAFF
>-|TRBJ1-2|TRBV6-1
CASSRYGQPDYTF
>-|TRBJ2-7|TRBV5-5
CASSFFSAAGGYEQYF
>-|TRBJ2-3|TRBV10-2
CASSDGYSRTYTDTQYF
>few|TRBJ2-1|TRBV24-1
CATSDGPGVSGAYNEQFF
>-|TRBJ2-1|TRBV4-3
CASSQALAGGLNEQFF
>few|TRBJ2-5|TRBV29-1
CSVEGGLGETQYF
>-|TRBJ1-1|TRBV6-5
CASSYADRVRTEAFF
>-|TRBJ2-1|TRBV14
CASSQGYVLNEQFF